Following are 30 T cell receptor beta chains from one sample sequenced in a study of blood T cell repertoires in COVID-19 (dated by TCRdb to the early 2020s). Libraries were built with the immunoSEQ multiplex PCR assay. Not all clones reach the TCRdb copy of this immuneACCESS table, which keeps in-frame sequences only. Checked studies attribute under half of the gap to unresolved V genes and leave the rest unexplained. Across this sample there are around 300,000 clones, with over 80% seen only once. The ten largest clones take up 4.1% of the sample. The material sequenced was peripheral blood. Receptors originate from a woman aged 50 to 65 with active or convalescent COVID-19.

V gene TRBV4-2 combines with J gene TRBJ2-3; weak D call: TRBD1 (7 bases). CDR1 and CDR2 from the germline V gene are LGHNA and YNFKEQ. The CDR3 loop spans 17 amino acids. The V and J ends lost 0 bases and 3 bases respectively, with 16 bases between them. The CDR3 DNA follows: TGTGCCAGCAGCCAAGATCGCGCGTCAGGGGGGACAGATACGCAGTATTTT. Amino acid sequence: CASSQDRASGGTDTQYF.

This chain links TRBV18 with TRBJ2-1, with 8 bases matching TRBD2. The length of the CDR3 is 15 residues. V was pared by 7 bases and J by 7 bases, with 12 bases of the junction left unmatched. Germline V CDR1 and CDR2: KGHSH, LQKENI. CDR3 amino acids: CASFAGGGSTNEQFF. The CDR3 DNA reads as TGTGCCAGCTTCGCGGGGGGCGGGAGTACGAATGAGCAGTTCTTC.

The chain combines TRBV19 with TRBJ1-2; 7 bases agree with TRBD1. With V trimmed by 6 bases and J by 4 bases, 8 bases remained unmatched. There are 14 residues in the CDR3. From germline, CDR1 is LNHDA and CDR2 SQIVND (reference sequence). CDR3 residues: CASRGGTAIYGYTF. For the CDR3, the DNA is TGTGCCAGTAGAGGAGGGACAGCTATCTATGGCTACACCTTC.

The chain is built from TRBV28 and TRBJ2-7, with D possibly TRBD1 on 5 matching bases. Trimming shortened V by 5 bases and J by 0 bases, and 20 bases separated the two germline ends. Germline lookup yields CDR1 MDHEN and CDR2 SYDVKM. The CDR3 has 17 residues. CDR3 sequence (DNA): TGTGCCAGCAGTGGGCCCACCGCGACAGCCATCTCCTACGAGCAGTACTTC. It encodes CASSGPTATAISYEQYF.

This sequence joins TRBV2 and TRBJ1-2, with TRBD1 identical over 7 bases. The CDR3 covers 13 residues. Germline values: CDR1 SNHLY, CDR2 FYNNEI. After removal of 4 bases from V and 8 bases from J, the junction contained 7 bases not matched to a gene. The CDR3 nucleotides are TGTGCCAGCAGTGGACAGGGTTTGGGCGGCTACACCTTC. Residues: CASSGQGLGGYTF.

The chain joins TRBV5-4 to TRBJ2-1; 7 bases line up with TRBD2. The germline V gene has CDR1 SGHNT and CDR2 YYREEE (reference sequence). V shed 7 bases, J shed 5 bases, and the junction held 15 bases outside the gene matches. The CDR3 is made up of 16 amino acids. The CDR3 bases are TGTGCCAGCTCTCGTGGGGTAGCGGGCCCGAACAATGAGCAGTTCTTC. This gives the protein CASSRGVAGPNNEQFF. Supplemented by reference TRBV5-4 and TRBJ2-1, the full variable domain reads ETGVTQSPTHLIKTRGQQVTLRCSSQSGHNTVSWYQQALGQGPQFIFQYYREEENGRGNFPPRFSGLQFPNYSSELNVNALELDDSALYLCASSRGVAGPNNEQFFGPGTRLTVL.

The chain employs TRBV28 and TRBJ2-7, with a weak D call TRBD1 (5 bases). Germline V gene data show CDR1 as MDHEN and CDR2 as SYDVKM. The CDR3 runs to 15 residues. The V gene lost 6 bases and the J gene lost 5 bases, with 20 bases spanning the gap. The CDR3 region is CASRSPQGTIDEQYF. CDR3 coding DNA: TGTGCCAGCAGAAGCCCTCAGGGTACGATCGACGAGCAGTACTTC.

The CDR3, as DNA: TGTGCCAGTAGTATCCAACCTAACTCCTACGAGCAGTACTTC. Amino acids: CASSIQPNSYEQYF. The chain employs TRBV19 and TRBJ2-7; no reliable D call. Germline loops: CDR1 LNHDA, CDR2 SQIVND (reference sequence). CDR3 length equals 14 residues. Between the trimmed V and J ends, which lost 3 bases and 0 bases, there was a span of 9 bases.

This clone was seen a single time. The chain is built from TRBV24-1 and TRBJ2-7; perhaps TRBD1 as D (5 bases). V lost 4 bases to trimming and J lost 4 bases, with 13 bases between them. Germline CDR1 and CDR2: KGHDR and SFDVKD. This CDR3 has 14 amino acids. The CDR3 here is CATSDPDREYEQYF. CDR3 coding DNA: TGTGCCACCAGTGACCCAGACAGAGAGTACGAGCAGTACTTC.

This clone was observed a handful of times. CDR3 protein: CAWSVSIYEQFF. Here the CDR3 DNA reads TGTGCCTGGAGTGTATCCATTTATGAGCAGTTCTTC. V and J are TRBV30 and TRBJ2-1; D unclear. V was shortened by 0 bases and J by 8 bases, with 8 bases between the two germline ends. Germline V gene data show CDR1 as GTSNPN and CDR2 as SVGIG (reference sequence). The CDR3 covers 12 residues.

V is TRBV3-1 (or the pseudogene TRBV3-2) and J is TRBJ2-7; D might be TRBD2 (6 bases). From germline, CDR1 is LGHDT and CDR2 YNNKEL (reference sequence). Trimming removed 0 bases from V and 5 bases from J, with 20 bases in between. The CDR3 sequence is 17 residues long. CDR3 sequence reads: CASSQDSSPSAYHEQYF. The CDR3 DNA sequence: TGTGCCAGCAGCCAAGATTCCTCTCCTAGCGCCTATCACGAGCAGTACTTC.

The chain couples TRBV7-2 to TRBJ2-3; perhaps TRBD2 as D (5 bases). CDR1 is SGHTA and CDR2 is FQGNSA in the germline V gene. V dropped 5 bases and J dropped 5 bases, with 11 bases sitting between them. The CDR3 sequence is 13 residues long. The CDR3 DNA sequence: TGTGCCAGCAGCAGGACTCCCCAAGATACGCAGTATTTT. This encodes CASSRTPQDTQYF.

This clone is a singleton in its sample. V gene TRBV7-9 combines with J gene TRBJ2-4; 11 nucleotides align to TRBD1. The germline gives CDR1 SEHNR, CDR2 FQNEAQ (reference sequence). The CDR3 contains 19 residues. V shed 0 bases and J 0 bases; nucleotides not matched to a gene: 7. Written as DNA, the CDR3 is TGTGCCAGCAGCTTAGCAGGGACAGGGGGTTATATAGCCAAAAACATTCAGTACTTC. Its translation: CASSLAGTGGYIAKNIQYF.

CDR3 protein: CASSLPPGGGSYGYTF. CDR3 nucleotide sequence: TGTGCCAGCAGCTTGCCACCGGGGGGGGGATCCTATGGCTACACCTTC. The rearrangement links TRBV5-4 to TRBJ1-2, with a weak D call TRBD1 (5 bases). V lost 1 base and J 4 bases, leaving 17 bases between the germline ends. Looked up from germline, CDR1 is SGHNT and CDR2 is YYREEE (reference sequence). This CDR3 has 16 residues.

The chain employs TRBV5-1 and TRBJ2-2, with 9 bases fitting TRBD2. This CDR3 spans 16 amino acids. Germline values: CDR1 SGHRS, CDR2 YFSETQ. The ends lost 4 bases at V and 1 base at J; junction bases unmatched: 5. Here the CDR3 DNA reads TGCGCCAGCAGCGTGACTAGCGGCAAGAACACCGGGGAGCTGTTTTTT. Translating gives CASSVTSGKNTGELFF.

The chain carries TRBV7-2 and TRBJ2-1; 7 bases align to TRBD2. The trim removed 4 bases at V and 0 bases at J, leaving 15 bases unmatched. The CDR3 runs to 19 residues. Germline V gene sequence: CDR1 SGHTA, CDR2 FQGNSA. The CDR3 sequence is CASSSPSGPGGSSYNEQFF. The DNA for the CDR3 is TGTGCCAGCAGCTCCCCGTCGGGCCCGGGGGGTAGCTCCTACAATGAGCAGTTCTTC.

This sequence joins TRBV5-1 and TRBJ1-1; D not certain. The CDR3 is made up of 14 amino acids. Germline lookup yields CDR1 SGHRS and CDR2 YFSETQ. Trimming pared 4 bases from V and 2 bases from J, leaving 12 bases between. The CDR3 DNA follows: TGCGCCAGCAGCAACACTGGAGGCAACACTGAAGCTTTCTTT. This gives the protein CASSNTGGNTEAFF.

The V and J genes are TRBV11-2 and TRBJ2-1, with D unresolved. The CDR3 has 13 residues. Germline V gene sequence: CDR1 SGHAT, CDR2 FQNNGV. Trimming left V 5 bases short and J 5 bases short, with 10 bases between. The CDR3 loop is CASSPPRDNEQFF. The CDR3 DNA sequence: TGTGCCAGCAGCCCCCCTCGGGACAATGAGCAGTTCTTC.

This clone was detected once. For the CDR3, the DNA is TGTGCCAGCAGCTATGGGGCACAGGGAAACTATAATTCACCCCTCCACTTT. Translating it yields CASSYGAQGNYNSPLHF. V gene TRBV11-2 combines with J gene TRBJ1-6, with D possibly TRBD1 on 6 matching bases. The CDR3 consists of 17 residues. V shed 4 bases and J shed 3 bases, with 16 bases lying between them. The germline V gene encodes CDR1 SGHAT and CDR2 FQNNGV.

The V and J genes are TRBV2 and TRBJ1-5, with D uncertain. The CDR3 contains 15 residues. Germline V gives CDR1 SNHLY, CDR2 FYNNEI. The V gene lost 6 bases and the J gene lost 2 bases, with 14 bases spanning the gap. The CDR3 sequence is CASSSEGQGNQPQHF. The DNA for the CDR3 is TGTGCCAGCAGCTCAGAGGGCCAGGGCAATCAGCCCCAGCATTTT. Complete variable domain (other parts from reference TRBV2 and TRBJ1-5): EPEVTQTPSHQVTQMGQEVILRCVPISNHLYFYWYRQILGQKVEFLVSFYNNEISEKSEIFDDQFSVERPDGSNFTLKIRSTKLEDSAMYFCASSSEGQGNQPQHFGDGTRLSIL.

The chain links TRBV19 to TRBJ1-2; the D is unclear. Per germline, CDR1 LNHDA and CDR2 SQIVND (reference sequence). This CDR3 has 14 residues. V was pared by 5 bases and J by 8 bases, with 18 bases between. As DNA, the CDR3 is TGTGCCAGTAGTCCCCCAGTCGCGGTTGACGGCTACACCTTC. Translation gives CASSPPVAVDGYTF.

J is TRBJ1-1 and V is TRBV28, with a weak D call TRBD1 (5 bases). Deletions cut 7 bases from V and 2 bases from J, with 11 bases between. CDR3 size: 13 residues. Germline V gene sequence: CDR1 MDHEN, CDR2 SYDVKM. The CDR3 loop reads CASIRQTNTEAFF. CDR3 in DNA: TGTGCCAGCATTCGACAGACCAACACTGAAGCTTTCTTT.

This rearrangement joins TRBV2 to TRBJ2-7, with 11 bases fitting TRBD1. The germline V gene has CDR1 SNHLY and CDR2 FYNNEI. This CDR3 spans 14 amino acids. V was pared by 5 bases and J by 5 bases, with 5 bases of the junction left unmatched. The CDR3 bases are TGTGCCAGCAGTTCCGGACAGGGGGCGAACGAGCAGTACTTC. This gives the protein CASSSGQGANEQYF.

This clone was observed many times. This chain joins TRBV5-1 and TRBJ1-4; D may be TRBD1 (6 bases). CDR1 and CDR2 from the germline V gene are SGHRS and YFSETQ. The CDR3 is 15 amino acids. V lost 4 bases and J 5 bases, leaving 15 bases between the germline ends. The CDR3 DNA sequence: TGCGCCAGCAGCCCATGGGACACCCCAAATGAAAAACTGTTTTTT. Translation: CASSPWDTPNEKLFF.

The J gene is TRBJ2-4, the V gene TRBV28, with 9 bases that match TRBD1. Trimming took 6 bases from V and 6 from J; bases not matched to a gene: 9. CDR1 and CDR2 from the germline V gene are MDHEN and SYDVKM. The CDR3 is made up of 15 amino acids. For the CDR3, the DNA is TGTGCCAGCAGCTACAAAGGGACAGGGATAAACATTCAGTACTTC. Protein product: CASSYKGTGINIQYF.

The chain uses TRBV29-1 and TRBJ2-1; 11 nucleotides match TRBD1. The CDR3 extends over 15 amino acids. The V and J ends lost 3 bases and 6 bases, in that order; junction bases with no gene match: 7. Germline values: CDR1 SQVTM, CDR2 ANQGSEA. CDR3 coding DNA: TGCAGCGTTGATAATCGGGGACAGGGGGGCAATGAGCAGTTCTTC. Translated: CSVDNRGQGGNEQFF.

As regards this clone: Germline and junction disagree at one end, which may indicate a read error. CDR3 sequence (DNA): TGTGCCAGCAGGGAAGACAGCACTGAAGCTTTCTTT. Amino acids: CASREDSTEAFF. V usage is TRBV2 and J usage is TRBJ1-1; TRBD1 is a possible D gene (5 bases). The CDR3 is 12 residues long. Germline loops: CDR1 SNHLY, CDR2 FYNNEI.

V is TRBV29-1 and J is TRBJ2-5, with 11 bases identical to TRBD2. The V gene's germline CDR1 is SQVTM and CDR2 ANQGSEA. CDR3 length: 17 residues. The V and J ends lost 0 bases and 5 bases, in that order; junction bases with no gene match: 11. CDR3 amino acids: CSVEDFRTSGSVETQYF. CDR3 sequence (DNA): TGCAGCGTTGAAGATTTTCGAACTAGCGGGAGTGTGGAGACCCAGTACTTC.

Turning to this clone: This likely stems from a read error, as it lies one base from a far larger clone. The chain recombines TRBV7-8 with TRBJ2-2; 7 nucleotides match TRBD1. From germline, CDR1 is SGHVS and CDR2 FQNEAQ. The CDR3 spans 13 residues. V was pared by 6 bases and J by 6 bases, with 4 bases of the junction left unmatched. The CDR3 spells CASSPDRAGELFF. DNA for the CDR3: TGTGCCAGCAGTCCCGACAGGGCCGGGGAGCTGTTTTTT.

The gene calls are TRBV6-5 and TRBJ2-2, with 8 positions matching TRBD1. V dropped 6 bases and J dropped 8; count of bases not matched to a gene: 11. CDR3 size: 15 residues. CDR1 and CDR2 from the germline V gene are MNHEY and SVGAGI. This chain's CDR3 is CASSRPTGAKGELFF. The CDR3 nucleotides read TGTGCCAGCAGCCGACCGACAGGGGCCAAGGGGGAGCTGTTTTTT.